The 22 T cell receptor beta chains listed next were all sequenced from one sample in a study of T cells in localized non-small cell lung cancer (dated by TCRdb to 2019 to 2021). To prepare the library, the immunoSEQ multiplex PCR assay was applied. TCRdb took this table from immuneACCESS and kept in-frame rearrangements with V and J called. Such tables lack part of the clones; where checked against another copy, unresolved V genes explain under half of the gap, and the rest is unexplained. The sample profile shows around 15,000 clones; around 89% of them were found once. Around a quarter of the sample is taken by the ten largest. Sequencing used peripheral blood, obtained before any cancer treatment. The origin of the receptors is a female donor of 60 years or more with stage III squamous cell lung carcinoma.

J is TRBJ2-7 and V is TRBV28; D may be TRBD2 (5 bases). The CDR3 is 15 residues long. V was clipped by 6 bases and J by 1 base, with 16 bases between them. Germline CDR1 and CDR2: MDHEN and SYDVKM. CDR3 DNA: TGTGCCAGCAGCTCCCCTCGGCGGGTTTCCTACGAGCAGTACTTC. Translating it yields CASSSPRRVSYEQYF.

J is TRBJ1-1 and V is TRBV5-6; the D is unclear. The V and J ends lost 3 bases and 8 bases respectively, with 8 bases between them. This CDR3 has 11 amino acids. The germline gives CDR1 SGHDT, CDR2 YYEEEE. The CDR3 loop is CASSYSEEAFF. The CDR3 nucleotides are TGTGCCAGCAGCTATTCAGAGGAAGCTTTCTTT.

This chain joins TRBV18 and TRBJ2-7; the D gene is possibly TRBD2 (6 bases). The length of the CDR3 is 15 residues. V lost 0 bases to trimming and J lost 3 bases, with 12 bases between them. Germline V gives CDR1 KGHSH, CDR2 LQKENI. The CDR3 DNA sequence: TGTGCCAGCTCACCACCGTCTAGCGCTAACTACGAGCAGTACTTC. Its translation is CASSPPSSANYEQYF.

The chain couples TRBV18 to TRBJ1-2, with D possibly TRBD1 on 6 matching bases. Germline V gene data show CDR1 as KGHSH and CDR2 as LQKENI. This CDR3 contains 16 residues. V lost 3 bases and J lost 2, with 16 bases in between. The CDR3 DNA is TGTGCCAGCTCACCCCCGGGGGACAACTTAAACTATGGCTACACCTTC. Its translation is CASSPPGDNLNYGYTF.

CDR3 loop: CASSVGGGGGQETQYF. The CDR3, as DNA: TGTGCCAGCAGCGTAGGAGGGGGAGGTGGCCAGGAGACCCAGTACTTC. This rearrangement joins TRBV9 to TRBJ2-5, with D possibly called TRBD1 or TRBD2 (6 bases each). Germline loops: CDR1 SGDLS, CDR2 YYNGEE. The CDR3 consists of 16 residues. The ends were cut back, 0 bases at V and 5 bases at J, with 17 bases in the middle.

CDR3 in amino acids: CASGRRAGELFF. CDR3 nucleotides: TGTGCCAGCGGGAGGAGGGCCGGGGAGCTGTTTTTT. The chain recombines TRBV27 with TRBJ2-2, with D possibly being TRBD2 (6 bases). Trimming stripped 8 bases from V and 6 bases from J, with 10 bases between. CDR3 length: 12 amino acids. CDR1 MNHEY and CDR2 SMNVEV come from the germline V gene (reference sequence).

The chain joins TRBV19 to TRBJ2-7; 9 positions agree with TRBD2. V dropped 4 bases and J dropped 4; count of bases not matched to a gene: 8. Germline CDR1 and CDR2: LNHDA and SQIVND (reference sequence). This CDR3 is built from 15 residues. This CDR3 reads CASSKKAGGLYEQYF. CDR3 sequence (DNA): TGTGCCAGTAGTAAGAAAGCGGGAGGTCTGTACGAGCAGTACTTC.

In DNA, the CDR3 is TGTGCCAGCAGAGCGGGACTAGCAGATACGCAGTATTTT. It is translated as CASRAGLADTQYF. This rearrangement joins TRBV25-1 to TRBJ2-3, with 8 bases identical to TRBD2. The germline CDR1 and CDR2 sequences are MGHDK and SYGVNS. J lost 4 bases, V lost 6 bases, and 3 bases had no gene match. This CDR3 has 13 amino acids.

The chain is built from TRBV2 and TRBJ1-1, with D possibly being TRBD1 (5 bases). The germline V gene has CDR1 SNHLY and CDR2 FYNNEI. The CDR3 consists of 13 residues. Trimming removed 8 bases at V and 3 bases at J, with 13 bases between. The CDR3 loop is CASGAGLYTEAFF. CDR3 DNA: TGTGCCAGCGGGGCGGGGCTATACACTGAAGCTTTCTTT.

The CDR3 DNA reads TGTGCCAGCAGCTCCGGTAACCCTGGGACCTACGAGCAGTACTTC. Encoded protein: CASSSGNPGTYEQYF. The rearrangement joins TRBV7-2 to TRBJ2-7, with unresolved D. Germline V gene data show CDR1 as SGHTA and CDR2 as FQGNSA. Trimming removed 4 bases at V and 2 bases at J, with 15 bases between. The CDR3 totals 15 residues. Complete variable domain (other parts from reference TRBV7-2 and TRBJ2-7): GAGVSQSPSNKVTEKGKDVELRCDPISGHTALYWYRQSLGQGLEFLIYFQGNSAPDKSGLPSDRFSAERTGGSVSTLTIQRTQQEDSAVYLCASSSGNPGTYEQYFGPGTRLTVT.

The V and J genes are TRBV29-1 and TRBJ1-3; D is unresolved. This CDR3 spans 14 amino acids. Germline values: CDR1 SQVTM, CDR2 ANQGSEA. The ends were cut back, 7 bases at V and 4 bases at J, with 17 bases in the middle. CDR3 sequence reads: CSARLGRKGNTIYF. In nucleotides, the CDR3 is TGCAGCGCTCGGCTGGGTAGAAAAGGAAACACCATATATTTT.

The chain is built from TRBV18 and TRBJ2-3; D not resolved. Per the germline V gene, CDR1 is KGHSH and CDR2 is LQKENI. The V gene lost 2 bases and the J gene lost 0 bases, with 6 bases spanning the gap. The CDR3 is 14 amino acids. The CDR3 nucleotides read TGTGCCAGCTCACCAGCAGCTAGCACAGATACGCAGTATTTT. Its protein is CASSPAASTDTQYF. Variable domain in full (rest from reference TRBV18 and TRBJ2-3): NAGVMQNPRHLVRRRGQEARLRCSPMKGHSHVYWYRQLPEEGLKFMVYLQKENIIDESGMPKERFSAEFPKEGPSILRIQQVVRGDSAAYFCASSPAASTDTQYFGPGTRLTVL.

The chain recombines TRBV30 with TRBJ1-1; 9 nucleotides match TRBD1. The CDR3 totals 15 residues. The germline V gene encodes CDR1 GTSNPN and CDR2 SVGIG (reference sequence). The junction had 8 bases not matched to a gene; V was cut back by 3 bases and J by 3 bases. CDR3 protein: CAWSEPQGADTEAFF. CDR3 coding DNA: TGTGCCTGGAGCGAACCACAGGGGGCGGACACTGAAGCTTTCTTT.

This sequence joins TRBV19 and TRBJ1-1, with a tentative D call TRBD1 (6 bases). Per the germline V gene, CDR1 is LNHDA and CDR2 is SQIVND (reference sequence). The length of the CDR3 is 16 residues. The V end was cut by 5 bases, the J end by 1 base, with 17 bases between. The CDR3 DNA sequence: TGTGCCAGTAGTGTCAGAACGGGGGGCGGGAACACTGAAGCTTTCTTT. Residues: CASSVRTGGGNTEAFF.

The CDR3 DNA reads TGTGCCAGTAGCCGGGACAGGGGCGTCAATGAGCAGTTCTTC. Translated, it gives CASSRDRGVNEQFF. The V call is TRBV2, the J call TRBJ2-1, with 10 bases matching TRBD1. With 9 bases clipped from V and 6 bases from J, the junction kept 8 bases outside the gene matches. The CDR3 sequence is 14 residues long. Germline CDR1 is SNHLY and CDR2 is FYNNEI. The full variable domain, in which reference TRBV2 and TRBJ2-1 provide the parts outside the CDR3, is EPEVTQTPSHQVTQMGQEVILRCVPISNHLYFYWYRQILGQKVEFLVSFYNNEISEKSEIFDDQFSVERPDGSNFTLKIRSTKLEDSAMYFCASSRDRGVNEQFFGPGTRLTVL.

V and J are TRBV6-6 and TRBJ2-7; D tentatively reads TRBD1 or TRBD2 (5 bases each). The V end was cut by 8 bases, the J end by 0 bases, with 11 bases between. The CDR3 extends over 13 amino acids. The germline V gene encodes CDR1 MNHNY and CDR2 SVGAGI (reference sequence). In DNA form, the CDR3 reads TGTGCCAGCTCACGAGGGGACTCCTACGAGCAGTACTTC. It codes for CASSRGDSYEQYF.

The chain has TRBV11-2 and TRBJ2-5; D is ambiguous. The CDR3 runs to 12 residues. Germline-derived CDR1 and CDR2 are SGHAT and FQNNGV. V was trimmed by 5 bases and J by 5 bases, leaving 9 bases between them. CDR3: CASSPIPETQYF. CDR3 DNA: TGTGCCAGCAGCCCGATTCCTGAGACCCAGTACTTC.

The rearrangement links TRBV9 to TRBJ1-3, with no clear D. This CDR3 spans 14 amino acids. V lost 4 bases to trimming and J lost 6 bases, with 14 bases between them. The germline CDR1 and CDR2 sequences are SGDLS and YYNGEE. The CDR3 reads CASSPEGGLNTIYF. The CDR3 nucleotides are TGTGCCAGCAGCCCCGAGGGAGGTTTAAACACCATATATTTT.

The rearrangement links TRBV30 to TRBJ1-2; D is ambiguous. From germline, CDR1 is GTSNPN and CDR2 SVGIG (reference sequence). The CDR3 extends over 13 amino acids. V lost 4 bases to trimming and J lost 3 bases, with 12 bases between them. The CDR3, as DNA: TGTGCCTGGACCCCGGTTTCCCACTATGGCTACACCTTC. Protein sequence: CAWTPVSHYGYTF.

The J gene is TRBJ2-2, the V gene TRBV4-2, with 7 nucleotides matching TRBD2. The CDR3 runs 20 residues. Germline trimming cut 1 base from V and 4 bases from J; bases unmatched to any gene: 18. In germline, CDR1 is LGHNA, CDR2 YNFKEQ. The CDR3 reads CASSQGRLGGLQRFTGELFF. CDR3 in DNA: TGTGCCAGCAGCCAAGGGAGACTCGGGGGACTACAAAGATTCACCGGGGAGCTGTTTTTT.

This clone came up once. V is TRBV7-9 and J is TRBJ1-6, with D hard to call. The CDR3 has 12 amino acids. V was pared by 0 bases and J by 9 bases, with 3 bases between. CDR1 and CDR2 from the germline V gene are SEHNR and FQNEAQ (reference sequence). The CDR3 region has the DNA TGTGCCAGCAGCTTAGCGGGTTCACCCCTCCACTTT. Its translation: CASSLAGSPLHF.

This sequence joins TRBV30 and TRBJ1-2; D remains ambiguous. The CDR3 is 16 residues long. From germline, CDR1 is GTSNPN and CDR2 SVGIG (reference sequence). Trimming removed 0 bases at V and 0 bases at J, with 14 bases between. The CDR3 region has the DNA TGTGCCTGGAGTGTAAGGGCTACAACCCCTAACTATGGCTACACCTTC. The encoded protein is CAWSVRATTPNYGYTF.